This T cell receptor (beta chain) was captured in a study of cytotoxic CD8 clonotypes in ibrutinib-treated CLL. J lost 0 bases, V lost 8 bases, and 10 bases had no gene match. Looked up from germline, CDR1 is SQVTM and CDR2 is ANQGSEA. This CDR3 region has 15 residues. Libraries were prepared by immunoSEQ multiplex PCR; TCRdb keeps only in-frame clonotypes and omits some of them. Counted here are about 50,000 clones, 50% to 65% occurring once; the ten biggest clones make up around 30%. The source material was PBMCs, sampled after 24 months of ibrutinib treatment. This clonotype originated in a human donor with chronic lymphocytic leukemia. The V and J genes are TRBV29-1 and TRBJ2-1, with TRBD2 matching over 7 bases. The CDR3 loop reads CSSSPGGSSYNEQFF. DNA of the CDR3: TGCAGCTCATCCCCAGGCGGGAGCTCCTACAATGAGCAGTTCTTC.